Described below is a single T cell receptor beta chain sequence and its context. Original analysis: Estimates of nucleated cell counts were drawn from the amplification of reference gene primers. Using immunoSEQ multiplex PCR, the repertoire was profiled, and TCRdb retains in-frame clones only, with some absent. Clone size and V and J calls were adopted from that table, with D and trimming inferred from the DNA. The profile shows under 350,000 clones, roughly 90% of them singletons. The CDR3 is 12 residues long. V lost 4 bases, J lost 6 bases, and 10 bases lay in between. Germline V CDR1 and CDR2: SNHLY, FYNNEI. This sample is drawn from a study of blood T cell repertoires in COVID-19. The wider study: Samples of COVID-19 (acute and convalescent) were obtained from the United States, Italy and Spain. PBMCs, B-cell-depleted T cells, or T cells provided the cDNA or gDNA that made up the material.

V gene TRBV2 combines with J gene TRBJ2-7, with D perhaps TRBD2 (5 bases). The receptor was derived from a man aged 40-55 years with acute or convalescent COVID-19. The sequenced sample consisted of peripheral blood. The CDR3 region has the DNA TGTGCCAGCAGTGCCTCTGGGAGCGAGCAGTACTTC. This sequence encodes CASSASGSEQYF.